This T cell receptor beta chain was sequenced during a study of OX40 agonist ivuxolimab in advanced cancers. Study summary: Recorded diagnoses for dose-escalation patients were hepatocellular carcinoma, melanoma, renal cell or head and neck cancer.

Using immunoSEQ multiplex PCR, the repertoire was profiled, and TCRdb retains in-frame clones only, with some absent. The table records 80,000 or so clones, over 85% of them present only once. A word on this clone: Its antigen is unknown. Other DNA sequences in this specimen translate into the identical CDR3.

The V end was cut by 0 bases, the J end by 7 bases, with 10 bases between. Germline V CDR1 and CDR2: SGHTA, FQGNSA. The CDR3 loop spans 14 amino acids. Study-level points and caveats: Patients who responded partially at 0.1-3.0 mg/kg showed clonal expansion ranking among the lowest. Clonal expansion by week 6 occurred in CD4+ and CD8+ blood T cells (at 0.1 to 3.0 mg/kg).

The chain carries TRBV7-2 and TRBJ1-5; D call uncertain. Source: CD4+ or CD8+ T cells sorted from blood, taken in a trial of the OX40 agonist ivuxolimab. This TCR was sampled from an adult with an advanced solid tumor such as melanoma, head and neck, liver or kidney cancer. CDR3 sequence: CASSLARGGQPQHF. In DNA, the CDR3 is TGTGCCAGCAGCTTAGCGCGTGGAGGACAGCCCCAGCATTTT.